This record covers a single TCR beta chain. Its target is not known. Deletions cut 8 bases from V and 10 bases from J, with 6 bases between. This CDR3 spans 9 amino acids. Germline values: CDR1 SGHDN, CDR2 FVKESK. These data belong to a study of cytomegalovirus exposure and HLA in healthy donors. Study-level results: Several of the most significant clusters appeared linked to common viral pathogens, based on a later analysis. The study designated fewer than 200 TCR beta chains cytomegalovirus-associated. The majority of CMV-associated TCR beta chains were reported as apparently HLA-restricted in a later analysis.

The PCR contained 60 Vbeta and 13 Jbeta primers. TCRdb keeps only in-frame clones here, not all; method: immunoSEQ multiplex PCR. The table shows about 190,000 clones, with about 85% occurring only once. V gene TRBV14 combines with J gene TRBJ2-1; D unclear. This receptor was obtained from a man over 45 in good health and CMV-seronegative. The material sequenced was PBMCs. The CDR3 DNA reads TGTGCCAGCTGCGGAGAGCAGTTCTTC. It translates to CASCGEQFF.